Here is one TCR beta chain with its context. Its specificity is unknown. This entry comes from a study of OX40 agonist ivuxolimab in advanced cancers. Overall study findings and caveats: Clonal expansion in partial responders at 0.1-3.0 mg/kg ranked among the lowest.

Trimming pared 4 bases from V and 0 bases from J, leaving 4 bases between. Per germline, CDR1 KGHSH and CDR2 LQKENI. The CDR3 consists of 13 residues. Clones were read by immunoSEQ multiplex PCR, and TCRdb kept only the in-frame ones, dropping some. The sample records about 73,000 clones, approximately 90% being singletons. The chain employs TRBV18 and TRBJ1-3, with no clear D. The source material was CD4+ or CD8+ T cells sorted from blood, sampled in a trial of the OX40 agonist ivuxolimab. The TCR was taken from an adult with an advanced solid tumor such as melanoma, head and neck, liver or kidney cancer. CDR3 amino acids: CASSLSSGNTIYF. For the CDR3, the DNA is TGTGCCAGCTCACTTTCCTCTGGAAACACCATATATTTT.